This T cell receptor beta chain was captured by sequencing in a study of blood T cell repertoires in COVID-19. Original processing methods: Scientists estimated how many nucleated cells there were by amplifying reference gene primers. The table came from immunoSEQ multiplex PCR; TCRdb's copy has only in-frame clones and leaves some out. V and J calls and clone size are those listed in that table; D and trimming were worked out from the DNA. The table has a few hundred thousand clones, under 90% seen once. For recovered donors of Cohort 3, there were two negative PCRs, clearance, or symptom resolution. The sequenced sample consisted of PBMCs or T cells enriched from blood (not recorded which). This receptor was identified in an older woman who had recovered from COVID-19.

The CDR3 DNA follows: TGCGCCAGCAGCTTACAGGGACCAAAGGATGAAAAACTGTTTTTT. It specifies CASSLQGPKDEKLFF. V and J are TRBV5-1 and TRBJ1-4; D is perhaps TRBD1 (6 bases). Germline CDR1 reads SGHRS; CDR2 reads YFSETQ. The germline V and J ends were trimmed by 2 bases and 6 bases, with 14 bases remaining between them. The CDR3 is 15 amino acids.